This is a list of T cell receptor beta chains from one sample in a study of T cell responses to AZD1222 COVID-19 vaccine. TCRdb's copy holds only in-frame clones and misses some; the assay was immunoSEQ multiplex PCR. The sample carries about 180,000 clones, about 90% recorded once. The sequenced sample was peripheral blood, obtained on day 0 of AZD1222 vaccination. These receptors were obtained from an adult in good health. CDR3s include the opening cysteine and the closing phenylalanine or tryptophan. A D gene is named only where the DNA matches it firmly. For some rows the clone size is stated as once, few or many, or as a class when expanded; others skip it.

J: TRBJ1-2; size: -; D: TRBD1; V: TRBV9; DNA: TGTGCCAGCAGCACTCGGACAGGGGTCGGCTACACCTTC; CDR3: CASSTRTGVGYTF
J: TRBJ1-6; size: once; D: TRBD1; V: TRBV2; DNA: TGTGCCAGCAGTGGGGACAGCAGTTGGGATTCACCCCTCCACTTT; CDR3: CASSGDSSWDSPLHF
J: TRBJ1-6; size: -; D: -; V: TRBV10-1; DNA: TGCGCCAGCAGTGACCCGGAGGGGAGGGGCTATAATTCACCCCTCCACTTT; CDR3: CASSDPEGRGYNSPLHF
J: TRBJ1-2; size: -; D: -; V: TRBV4-1; DNA: TGCGCCAGCAGCTCAGTCAGGCGGCAGGGACATGGCTACACCTTC; CDR3: CASSSVRRQGHGYTF
J: TRBJ2-3; size: once; D: -; V: TRBV3-1/TRBV3-2; DNA: TGTGCCAGCAGCCAATCCGGGGCGCGGACGCAGTATTTT; CDR3: CASSQSGARTQYF
J: TRBJ2-7; size: -; D: -; V: TRBV2; DNA: TGTGCCAGCAACGAGGGGGGTGAGCAGTACTTC; CDR3: CASNEGGEQYF
J: TRBJ2-2; size: -; D: TRBD1; V: TRBV7-7; DNA: TGTGCCAGCAGGACCGCCGGGACAGGGAGGGCCGGGGAGCTGTTTTTT; CDR3: CASRTAGTGRAGELFF
J: TRBJ1-1; size: -; D: -; V: TRBV5-1; DNA: TGCGCCAGCAGCTTGTACGCGGGAGGGACTGAAGCTTTCTTT; CDR3: CASSLYAGGTEAFF
J: TRBJ1-2; size: -; D: -; V: TRBV5-1; DNA: TGCGCCAGCAGCCCCGACGGGAGACCCTCTAACTATGGCTACACCTTC; CDR3: CASSPDGRPSNYGYTF
J: TRBJ2-7; size: -; D: -; V: TRBV7-8; DNA: TGTGCCAGCAGCTGGGTGGGACCATCCTACGAGCAGTACTTC; CDR3: CASSWVGPSYEQYF
J: TRBJ2-1; size: -; D: TRBD2; V: TRBV3-1/TRBV3-2; DNA: TGTGCCAGCAGCCACTCGGGGGGGTCCTACAATGAGCAGTTCTTC; CDR3: CASSHSGGSYNEQFF
J: TRBJ1-3; size: once; D: TRBD1; V: TRBV15; DNA: TGTGCCACCAGCAGAGGAAGGGGGACAGGGACAGTCTCTGGAAACACCATATATTTT; CDR3: CATSRGRGTGTVSGNTIYF
J: TRBJ2-5; size: -; D: TRBD2; V: TRBV27; DNA: TGTGCCAGCAGTTTGAATTATCTAGCGGGGGTTCTTGAGACCCAGTACTTC; CDR3: CASSLNYLAGVLETQYF
J: TRBJ1-6; size: -; D: -; V: TRBV28; DNA: TGTGCCAGCAGCCGGACGGCGGCTCGGGATAATTCACCCCTCCACTTT; CDR3: CASSRTAARDNSPLHF
J: TRBJ2-2; size: -; D: TRBD2; V: TRBV6-1; DNA: TGTGCCAGCAGTGGGACTAGCGGGGGCGCTTTTAACACCGGGGAGCTGTTTTTT; CDR3: CASSGTSGGAFNTGELFF
J: TRBJ1-1; size: -; D: -; V: TRBV6-6; DNA: TGTGCCAGCCGTAACCATGGGGACTTCCACACTGAAGCTTTCTTT; CDR3: CASRNHGDFHTEAFF
J: TRBJ2-1; size: -; D: -; V: TRBV28; DNA: TGTGCCAGCAGTTTGCCGGTCTTTCGGACGGGGGAGCAGCAGTTCTTC; CDR3: CASSLPVFRTGEQQFF
J: TRBJ2-6; size: -; D: -; V: TRBV2; DNA: TGTGCCATTACAGGTCCCTCTGGGGCCAACGTCCTGACTTTC; CDR3: CAITGPSGANVLTF
J: TRBJ1-1; size: -; D: TRBD1; V: TRBV28; DNA: TGTGCCAGCACCCTCGGAGACAGGGGGCGCACTGAAGCTTTCTTT; CDR3: CASTLGDRGRTEAFF
J: TRBJ2-7; size: -; D: TRBD1; V: TRBV4-2; DNA: TGTGCCAGCAGCCTCGGACAGGAAACCTACGAGCAGTACTTC; CDR3: CASSLGQETYEQYF
J: TRBJ2-3; size: -; D: -; V: TRBV6-5; DNA: TGTGCCAGCAGCTTTATGAGCCCCAGCACAGATACGCAGTATTTT; CDR3: CASSFMSPSTDTQYF
J: TRBJ2-2; size: -; D: -; V: TRBV5-1; DNA: TGCGCCAGCCAACGACTTGAGACGGCGAACACCGGGGAGCTGTTTTTT; CDR3: CASQRLETANTGELFF
J: TRBJ1-5; size: -; D: -; V: TRBV7-2; DNA: TGTGCCAGCAGCTTGAACAGCAATCAGCCCCAGCATTTT; CDR3: CASSLNSNQPQHF
J: TRBJ2-3; size: -; D: TRBD2; V: TRBV7-9; DNA: TGTGCCAGCAGCTCGATGCGGGGGGCCCACACAGATACGCAGTATTTT; CDR3: CASSSMRGAHTDTQYF
J: TRBJ1-1; size: -; D: -; V: TRBV9; DNA: TGTGCCAGCAGCGTAGATGACACTGAAGCTTTCTTT; CDR3: CASSVDDTEAFF
J: TRBJ2-2; size: -; D: -; V: TRBV2; DNA: TGTGCCAGCGGAAGGACCGGGGAGCTGTTTTTT; CDR3: CASGRTGELFF
J: TRBJ1-2; size: once; D: -; V: TRBV7-2; DNA: TGTGCCAGCAGCGAAGGGCCCCTTCAGACTTATGGCTACACCTTC; CDR3: CASSEGPLQTYGYTF
J: TRBJ2-7; size: -; D: -; V: TRBV7-9; DNA: TGTGCCAGCAGCTTAGCGCCCGGTGACGAGCAGTACTTC; CDR3: CASSLAPGDEQYF
J: TRBJ2-1; size: -; D: -; V: TRBV5-6; DNA: TGTGCCAGCAGCTTGCCAGGGGACTACAATGAGCAGTTCTTC; CDR3: CASSLPGDYNEQFF
J: TRBJ1-1; size: few; D: TRBD1; V: TRBV13; DNA: TGTGCCAGCAGCTTAGTGGGGACAGGGAGGAACACTGAAGCTTTCTTT; CDR3: CASSLVGTGRNTEAFF
J: TRBJ2-1; size: -; D: -; V: TRBV9; DNA: TGTGCCAGCAGTGACCCGTGGTCGACGGAGAACTACAATGAGCAGTTCTTC; CDR3: CASSDPWSTENYNEQFF
J: TRBJ2-7; size: -; D: -; V: TRBV5-1; DNA: TGCGCCAGCAGCTCCCCGACGGGCTCCTACGAGCAGTACTTC; CDR3: CASSSPTGSYEQYF
J: TRBJ2-1; size: -; D: -; V: TRBV7-2; DNA: TGTGCCAGCAGCTCCGGGGTCTACAATGAGCAGTTCTTC; CDR3: CASSSGVYNEQFF
J: TRBJ2-5; size: -; D: -; V: TRBV7-9; DNA: TGTGCCAGCAGCTACAACATCCCGGACCAAGAGACCCAGTACTTC; CDR3: CASSYNIPDQETQYF
J: TRBJ1-2; size: -; D: -; V: TRBV30; DNA: TGTGCCTGGAGAACAACGGGGGCGCAGAACTATGGCTACACCTTC; CDR3: CAWRTTGAQNYGYTF
J: TRBJ1-6; size: -; D: TRBD1; V: TRBV6-1; DNA: TGTGCCAGCAGTGAAGACGGGACAGGGTTTTCACCCCTCCACTTT; CDR3: CASSEDGTGFSPLHF
J: TRBJ1-5; size: -; D: -; V: TRBV7-9; DNA: TGTGCCAGCAGCTTAGGCGACATAGGGAATCAGCCCCAGCATTTT; CDR3: CASSLGDIGNQPQHF
J: TRBJ2-7; size: few; D: -; V: TRBV4-1; DNA: TGCGCCAGCAGCCAATCACCTTATCGGGCGGTGCAGTACTTC; CDR3: CASSQSPYRAVQYF
J: TRBJ2-5; size: -; D: -; V: TRBV5-4; DNA: TGTGCCAGCAGCTTAATTTTCGGAGAGACCCAGTACTTC; CDR3: CASSLIFGETQYF
J: TRBJ2-1; size: -; D: -; V: TRBV4-1; DNA: TGCGCCAGCAGCCAAGACATTACCAGGACAGCCTACAATGAGCAGTTCTTC; CDR3: CASSQDITRTAYNEQFF
J: TRBJ2-5; size: -; D: -; V: TRBV7-9; DNA: TGTGCCAGCAGCGCAAACCCGGGACAAAGCCAAGAGACCCAGTACTTC; CDR3: CASSANPGQSQETQYF
J: TRBJ1-2; size: -; D: -; V: TRBV30; DNA: TGTGCCTGGAGTGGCTCTTCAGATGGCTACACCTTC; CDR3: CAWSGSSDGYTF
J: TRBJ1-3; size: few; D: -; V: TRBV28; DNA: TGTGCCAGCAGTCTACAGGGAAGCAGGAACACCATATATTTT; CDR3: CASSLQGSRNTIYF
J: TRBJ1-1; size: -; D: -; V: TRBV6-2/TRBV6-3; DNA: TGTGCCAGCAGTTACTCAGGCCCTTGGGGGGAGGCCACTGAAGCTTTCTTT; CDR3: CASSYSGPWGEATEAFF
J: TRBJ2-7; size: -; D: TRBD1; V: TRBV30; DNA: TGTGCCTGGAGTGGTGCCGCCCCGGGCGTACCCGGGACAGAGCTATACGAGCAGTACTTC; CDR3: CAWSGAAPGVPGTELYEQYF